Following are 12 T cell receptor beta chains from one sample sequenced in a study of blood T cell repertoires in COVID-19. Clones were sequenced by immunoSEQ multiplex PCR, and TCRdb holds only the in-frame ones, with some missing. The sample has some 290,000 clones; roughly 88% are singletons. The source material was peripheral blood. These receptors were taken from a woman aged 25-40 years with COVID-19, enrolled during active disease.

This rearrangement joins TRBV7-9 to TRBJ1-4; D is perhaps TRBD1 (6 bases). This CDR3 is built from 15 residues. CDR1 and CDR2 (germline): SEHNR, FQNEAQ (reference sequence). Deletions cut 2 bases from V and 1 base from J, with 8 bases between. The CDR3 protein is CASSLIGGTNEKLFF. The CDR3 nucleotides read TGTGCCAGCAGCTTAATAGGGGGAACTAATGAAAAACTGTTTTTT.

The table lists this clone with a few counts. The chain joins TRBV9 to TRBJ1-6; D remains ambiguous. The CDR3 covers 14 residues. The germline V and J ends were trimmed by 0 bases and 10 bases, with 11 bases remaining between them. Germline CDR1 reads SGDLS; CDR2 reads YYNGEE. This chain's CDR3 is CASSVEESSSPLHF. For the CDR3, the DNA is TGTGCCAGCAGCGTAGAAGAATCGAGCTCACCCCTCCACTTT.

In DNA, the CDR3 is TGTGCCAGCGCCACTGGACAAGGTTTCCAGCCCCAGCATTTT. This gives the protein CASATGQGFQPQHF. The chain is built from TRBV28 and TRBJ1-5; possible D gene TRBD1, 5 bases. Trimming shortened V by 8 bases and J by 7 bases, and 18 bases separated the two germline ends. The CDR3 runs 14 residues. The germline gives CDR1 MDHEN, CDR2 SYDVKM.

A remark on this clone: The same CDR3 also results from other DNA sequences found in this sample. The CDR3 region has the DNA TGTGCCAGCAGCCTAGAGGGGTCGACAGATACGCAGTATTTT. Translated: CASSLEGSTDTQYF. This chain connects TRBV7-9 to TRBJ2-3; either TRBD1 or TRBD2 may fit D (5 bases each). Trimming pared 5 bases from V and 3 bases from J, leaving 12 bases between. The germline gives CDR1 SEHNR, CDR2 FQNEAQ (reference sequence). The CDR3 totals 14 residues. The variable domain in full, with the rest retrieved from reference TRBV7-9 and TRBJ2-3, is DTGVSQNPRHKITKRGQNVTFRCDPISEHNRLYWYRQTLGQGPEFLTYFQNEAQLEKSRLLSDRFSAERPKGSFSTLEIQRTEQGDSAMYLCASSLEGSTDTQYFGPGTRLTVL.

This chain joins TRBV6-5 and TRBJ1-2, with TRBD1 as a possible D gene (6 bases). The germline V gene encodes CDR1 MNHEY and CDR2 SVGAGI. Trimming pared 7 bases from V and 4 bases from J, leaving 10 bases between. The CDR3 covers 12 residues. DNA of the CDR3: TGTGCCAGCACGGGCAGGGGCTATGGCTACACCTTC. It yields the protein CASTGRGYGYTF.

The J gene is TRBJ1-5, the V gene TRBV18; D may be TRBD1 (6 bases). Germline CDR1 KGHSH, CDR2 LQKENI. Trimming pared 1 base from V and 7 bases from J, leaving 11 bases between. The CDR3 sequence is 14 residues long. The CDR3 spells CASSPQGEIQPQHF. The CDR3 nucleotides are TGTGCCAGCTCACCACAGGGGGAGATCCAGCCCCAGCATTTT.

The CDR3 DNA sequence: TGTGCCAGCATCCCTAGCCCATTCACAGATACGCAGTATTTT. Amino acid sequence: CASIPSPFTDTQYF. The gene calls are TRBV2 and TRBJ2-3, with a weak D call TRBD2 (5 bases). Trimming cost V 7 bases and J 2 bases, with 13 bases left between them. Germline CDR1 and CDR2: SNHLY and FYNNEI. This CDR3 region has 14 residues.

The chain recombines TRBV18 with TRBJ1-2, with 8 bases aligning to TRBD1. The V gene's germline CDR1 is KGHSH and CDR2 LQKENI. V was pared by 3 bases and J by 4 bases, with 7 bases of the junction left unmatched. The CDR3 is 15 amino acids. The CDR3 DNA sequence: TGTGCCAGCTCACCCGGACAGGGACCTATCTATGGCTACACCTTC. As protein: CASSPGQGPIYGYTF.

V is TRBV27 and J is TRBJ2-7; D remains unclear. CDR1 is MNHEY, CDR2 SMNVEV, per germline (reference sequence). The CDR3 contains 15 residues. V lost 5 bases to trimming and J lost 2 bases, with 16 bases between them. The CDR3 is CASSLLRAPTYEQYF. For the CDR3, the DNA is TGTGCCAGCAGTCTCCTCCGAGCACCCACCTACGAGCAGTACTTC.

This clone was recorded a few times. The chain joins TRBV6-4 to TRBJ2-1; TRBD2 matches at 7 bases. CDR1 is MRHNA and CDR2 is SNTAGT in the germline V gene. Trimming took 3 bases from V and 5 from J; bases not matched to a gene: 1. This CDR3 contains 13 residues. The CDR3 bases are TGTGCCAGCAGTGAGCGGGAGAACAATGAGCAGTTCTTC. Its protein is CASSERENNEQFF.

The chain carries TRBV2 and TRBJ2-2; 9 bases align to TRBD1. Looked up from germline, CDR1 is SNHLY and CDR2 is FYNNEI. V shed 4 bases and J 5 bases; nucleotides not matched to a gene: 2. The CDR3 has 14 residues. The CDR3 loop reads CASSGQGVTGELFF. The CDR3 DNA follows: TGTGCCAGCAGTGGACAGGGGGTTACCGGGGAGCTGTTTTTT.

The gene calls are TRBV3-1 (or the pseudogene TRBV3-2) and TRBJ2-5; 10 bases are a match to TRBD1. Germline-derived CDR1 and CDR2 are LGHDT and YNNKEL (reference sequence). With V trimmed by 0 bases and J by 4 bases, 2 bases remained unmatched. The CDR3 is 15 residues long. The CDR3 DNA reads TGTGCCAGCAGCCAAGAGGACAGGGGGGTAGAGACCCAGTACTTC. Protein sequence: CASSQEDRGVETQYF.